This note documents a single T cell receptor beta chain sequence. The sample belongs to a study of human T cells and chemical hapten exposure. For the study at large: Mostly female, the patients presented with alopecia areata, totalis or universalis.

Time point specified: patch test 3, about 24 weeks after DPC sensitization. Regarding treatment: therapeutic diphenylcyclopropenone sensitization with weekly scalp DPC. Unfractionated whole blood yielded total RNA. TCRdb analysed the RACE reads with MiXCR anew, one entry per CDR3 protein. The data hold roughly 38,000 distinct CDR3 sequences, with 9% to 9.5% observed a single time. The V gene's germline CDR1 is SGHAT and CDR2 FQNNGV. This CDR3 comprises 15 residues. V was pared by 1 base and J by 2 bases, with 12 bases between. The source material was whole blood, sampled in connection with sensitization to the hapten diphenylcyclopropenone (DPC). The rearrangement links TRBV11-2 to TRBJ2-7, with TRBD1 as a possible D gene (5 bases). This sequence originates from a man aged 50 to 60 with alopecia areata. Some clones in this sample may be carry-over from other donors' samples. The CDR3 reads CASSLAPKGTYEQYF. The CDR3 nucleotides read TGTGCCAGCAGCTTAGCCCCAAAGGGGACCTACGAGCAGTACTTC.